This T cell receptor (beta chain) is from a study of blood T cell repertoires in COVID-19. Turning to the study itself: The cDNA or gDNA used as material had been derived from T cells, B-cell-depleted T cells, or PBMCs.

V lost 8 bases and J 2 bases, leaving 15 bases between the germline ends. Germline CDR1 reads MNHNY; CDR2 reads SVGAGI (reference sequence). The CDR3 is 14 residues long. Measured with immunoSEQ multiplex PCR; TCRdb has only the in-frame clones, and not every one. The data show about 280,000 clones, over 75% seen once. Sequencing used peripheral blood. This TCR was sampled from a man between 18 and 35 years old with active or convalescent COVID-19. This chain uses TRBV6-6 with TRBJ1-2; D is perhaps TRBD1 (5 bases). The CDR3, as DNA: TGTGCCAGCTTAGAAAAGACAGAGAACTATGGCTACACCTTC. This gives the protein CASLEKTENYGYTF.